This entry concerns a single T cell receptor (beta chain). Its specificity is unknown. TCRdb re-derived calls from the 5' RACE reads in MiXCR, one entry per CDR3 protein. Counted here are under 300,000 distinct CDR3 sequences, 6.5% to 7.5% occurring once; the ten biggest clones make up 1% to 1.2%. Germline CDR1 is DFQATT and CDR2 is SNEGSKA (reference sequence). The CDR3 length is 12 residues. Trimming removed 6 bases from V and 3 bases from J, with 12 bases in between. The data belong to a study of T cells after yellow fever vaccination. Across the whole study: Where fractions had low cell numbers, libraries were prepared from them with the SMART-Seq v4 Ultra Low Input RNA kit. Findings and caveats of the study: Of the clonotypes, a small share occurred in both CD4 and CD8 compartments. Once the booster was given, most primary-vaccination clones reappeared, at just over 95% for CD4 and approximately 88% for CD8.

The receptor comes from a man aged 25 to 40 who received the YFV17D yellow fever vaccine. The chain couples TRBV20-1 to TRBJ2-7; maybe TRBD2 (6 bases). The source material was CD4+ T cells sorted from PBMCs, sampled on the day of the yellow fever booster vaccination. The CDR3 coding sequence is TGCAGTGCCGCGGGGCCCTTCTACGAGCAGTACTTC. It encodes CSAAGPFYEQYF.